This TCR beta chain originates from a study of T cells in Graves' hyperthyroidism and ophthalmopathy. Researchers amplified the TCR beta CDR3 regions from RNA transcripts. Initially, a first-round RT-PCR of the TCR CDR3 employed the HTBI primer set. TCRdb used MiXCR to reprocess the multiplex PCR reads, holding one entry per CDR3 protein. The sample consists of a few hundred thousand distinct CDR3 sequences, roughly 13% of them appearing once. Trimming pared 5 bases from V and 0 bases from J, leaving 14 bases between. Germline CDR1 and CDR2: SEHNR and FQNEAQ (reference sequence). The CDR3 consists of 16 residues.

The chain carries TRBV7-9 and TRBJ2-4; D may correspond to TRBD1 or TRBD2 (5 bases each). This clonotype was sampled from a woman between 40 and 55 years old with Graves' ophthalmopathy. The sequenced sample was blood. This CDR3 reads CASSPRDPVAKNIQYF. The DNA of the CDR3 is TGTGCCAGCAGCCCCCGGGACCCCGTAGCCAAAAACATTCAGTACTTC.